Listed below are T cell receptor beta chains from one sample, sequenced in a study of blood T cell repertoires in COVID-19. Measured with immunoSEQ multiplex PCR; TCRdb has only the in-frame clones, and not every one. The sample contains 150,000 to 200,000 clones, approximately 86% of which appear only once. The specimen was peripheral blood. The origin of the receptors is a man aged 70-80 years with active or convalescent COVID-19. CDR3s include the opening cysteine and the closing phenylalanine or tryptophan. The D gene is left open where the match is weak. The size entry is marked missing in some rows and otherwise reads once, few, many or a size class.

v_call	j_call	clone_size	d_call	cdr3_length	cdr3_aa	cdr3_nt
TRBV28	TRBJ1-4	few	TRBD1	16	CASSHHEGQGTEKLFF	TGTGCCAGCAGTCATCATGAGGGACAGGGTACCGAAAAACTGTTTTTT
TRBV28	TRBJ1-2	-	-	11	CASRAGGGYTF	TGTGCCAGCAGGGCGGGGGGCGGATACACCTTC
TRBV10-3	TRBJ1-6	-	-	15	CASKPGLESNSPLHF	TGTGCCAGTAAGCCGGGACTCGAGTCTAATTCACCCCTCCACTTT
TRBV27	TRBJ2-2	-	-	14	CASSLQQAVGELFF	TGTGCCAGCAGTTTACAACAGGCCGTCGGGGAGCTGTTTTTT
TRBV28	TRBJ1-5	once	TRBD1	17	CASSLAKQGPGNQPQHF	TGTGCCAGCAGTTTAGCCAAACAGGGGCCTGGCAATCAGCCCCAGCATTTT
TRBV28	TRBJ1-2	once	TRBD1	14	CASSSDRGRNGYTF	TGTGCCAGCAGTTCCGACAGGGGGCGTAATGGCTACACCTTC
TRBV5-1	TRBJ1-2	once	-	15	CASSLAGSDGYGYTF	TGCGCCAGCAGCTTGGCTGGCAGTGATGGCTATGGCTACACCTTC
TRBV21-1	TRBJ1-1	-	-	17	CASSPPGRIGENTEAFF	TGTGCCAGCAGTCCCCCAGGGAGGATTGGGGAAAACACTGAAGCTTTCTTT
TRBV18	TRBJ1-2	-	-	14	CASSPTTDIHGYTF	TGTGCCAGCTCACCAACGACGGACATACATGGCTACACCTTC
TRBV2	TRBJ1-6	-	TRBD1	15	CASSGVRGGDSPLHF	TGTGCCAGCAGTGGGGTTCGAGGGGGCGACTCACCCCTCCACTTT
TRBV12-3/TRBV12-4	TRBJ1-5	-	-	13	CASSFGDNQPQHF	TGTGCCAGCAGTTTCGGTGACAATCAGCCCCAGCATTTT
TRBV5-5	TRBJ1-4	-	-	15	CASSWRQQTNEKLFF	TGTGCCAGCAGCTGGAGACAGCAAACTAATGAAAAACTGTTTTTT
TRBV29-1	TRBJ1-5	once	-	15	CSSWEGTDSNQPQHF	TGCAGCTCCTGGGAGGGCACCGATAGCAATCAGCCCCAGCATTTT
TRBV3-1/TRBV3-2	TRBJ1-2	-	TRBD1	17	CASSPTTGQGGNYGYTF	TGTGCCAGCAGCCCGACTACCGGACAGGGAGGCAACTATGGCTACACCTTC
TRBV30	TRBJ1-2	-	TRBD1	13	CAWSPGQGYGYTF	TGTGCCTGGAGTCCCGGACAGGGGTATGGCTACACCTTC
TRBV6-2/TRBV6-3	TRBJ2-1	-	-	15	CASSATGAGYNEQFF	TGTGCCAGCAGCGCTACGGGTGCGGGCTACAATGAGCAGTTCTTC
TRBV6-5	TRBJ1-2	-	TRBD1	14	CASSYDRVDYGYTF	TGTGCCAGCAGCTATGACAGGGTTGACTATGGCTACACCTTC
TRBV3-1/TRBV3-2	TRBJ2-5	-	-	13	CASSQERRGTQYF	TGTGCCAGCAGCCAAGAGCGGCGGGGGACCCAGTACTTC
TRBV25-1	TRBJ2-7	once	TRBD2	16	CASRQTGTSVVHEQYF	TGTGCCAGCAGGCAAACCGGGACTAGCGTTGTGCACGAGCAGTACTTC
TRBV4-3	TRBJ2-7	-	TRBD2	13	CASSLRGVNEQYF	TGCGCCAGCAGCCTGCGGGGGGTTAACGAGCAGTACTTC
TRBV14	TRBJ1-4	-	TRBD1	18	CASSQYRDRTSTNEKLFF	TGTGCCAGCAGCCAATACCGGGACAGAACCTCAACTAATGAAAAACTGTTTTTT
TRBV30	TRBJ2-7	-	TRBD1	13	CAWSLDREQEQYF	TGTGCCTGGAGTTTAGACAGGGAGCAAGAGCAGTACTTC
TRBV7-8	TRBJ1-5	-	TRBD1	16	CASSPQDRGRYQPQHF	TGTGCCAGCAGCCCCCAGGACAGGGGGCGTTATCAGCCCCAGCATTTT
TRBV7-2	TRBJ2-1	-	-	13	CASSEGGFGLQFF	TGTGCCAGCAGCGAGGGGGGGTTCGGGTTGCAGTTCTTC
TRBV6-5	TRBJ2-7	-	-	13	CASRRTATYEQYF	TGTGCCAGCAGACGGACAGCAACCTACGAGCAGTACTTC
TRBV6-2/TRBV6-3	TRBJ2-3	-	-	15	CASSLDRLRPDTQYF	TGTGCCAGCAGTCTCGACAGGCTTAGGCCAGATACGCAGTATTTT
TRBV28	TRBJ1-2	-	TRBD1	16	CASSPLGDRELYGYTF	TGTGCCAGCAGTCCCCTCGGGGACAGGGAGTTGTATGGCTACACCTTC
TRBV9	TRBJ2-5	-	-	14	CASSVTGSRETQYF	TGTGCCAGCAGCGTCACAGGGTCGAGGGAGACCCAGTACTTC
TRBV5-6	TRBJ2-4	-	-	15	CASSLAPSGTNIQYF	TGTGCCAGCAGCTTGGCGCCCTCGGGTACAAACATTCAGTACTTC
TRBV27	TRBJ1-2	once	-	13	CASSPWTAYGYTF	TGTGCCAGCAGTCCCTGGACAGCGTATGGCTACACCTTC
TRBV3-1/TRBV3-2	TRBJ1-6	-	TRBD1	15	CASSQGTGAGSPLHF	TGTGCCAGCAGTCAAGGTACAGGGGCCGGTTCACCCCTCCACTTT
TRBV6-5	TRBJ1-6	-	TRBD1	16	CASSYYGPDRDSPLHF	TGTGCCAGCAGCTACTATGGCCCGGACAGGGATTCACCCCTCCACTTT
TRBV7-2	TRBJ2-2	-	TRBD2	18	CASSQGLAGGAYTGELFF	TGTGCCAGCAGCCAAGGACTAGCGGGGGGAGCATACACCGGGGAGCTGTTTTTT
TRBV18	TRBJ2-7	-	TRBD1	15	CASSRRDRASYEQYF	TGTGCCAGCTCACGCCGGGACAGGGCCTCCTACGAGCAGTACTTC
TRBV19	TRBJ2-7	few	-	14	CASSTSGSSYEQYF	TGTGCCAGTAGTACAAGCGGCAGCTCCTACGAGCAGTACTTC
TRBV21-1	TRBJ1-4	-	-	15	CASSKHPRGNEKLFF	TGTGCCAGCAGCAAACATCCCAGGGGTAATGAAAAACTGTTTTTT
TRBV2	TRBJ1-6	-	-	14	CASIKDGIRSSPNF	TGTGCCAGCATTAAAGACGGGATCCGGAGTTCTCCGAACTTT
TRBV18	TRBJ1-1	-	-	13	CASSPEKNTEAFF	TGTGCCAGCTCACCGGAGAAGAACACTGAAGCTTTCTTT
TRBV5-1	TRBJ1-2	-	-	11	CASGQGYGYTF	TGCGCCAGCGGCCAGGGCTATGGCTACACCTTC
TRBV19	TRBJ1-1	-	-	14	CASSIAGGGTEAFF	TGTGCCAGTAGTATTGCGGGGGGCGGCACTGAAGCTTTCTTT
TRBV19	TRBJ1-4	-	-	12	CATQGLDEKLFF	TGTGCCACCCAGGGTTTGGACGAAAAACTGTTTTTT
TRBV4-1	TRBJ2-3	-	-	14	CASGRGAQTDTQYF	TGCGCCAGCGGGCGGGGAGCACAAACAGATACGCAGTATTTT
TRBV14	TRBJ2-5	-	-	19	CASSQSRRRRTHVGETQYF	TGTGCCAGCAGCCAATCACGTCGCCGGAGGACCCACGTTGGAGAGACCCAGTACTTC
TRBV6-1	TRBJ2-1	-	TRBD2	17	CASSGLAGGSSYNEQFF	TGTGCCAGCAGTGGACTAGCGGGAGGGAGCTCCTACAATGAGCAGTTCTTC
TRBV2	TRBJ1-2	-	-	13	CASSEVPRGGYTF	TGTGCCAGCAGTGAAGTGCCGCGGGGGGGCTACACCTTC
TRBV25-1	TRBJ2-6	few	-	12	CASRGGANVLTF	TGTGCCAGTCGGGGTGGGGCCAACGTCCTGACTTTC
TRBV9	TRBJ2-5	-	-	18	CASSVLPAGAFSWETQYF	TGTGCCAGCAGCGTCCTTCCGGCGGGTGCTTTTTCGTGGGAGACCCAGTACTTC
TRBV25-1	TRBJ1-4	-	TRBD1	15	CASNPRGTGNEKLFF	TGTGCCAGCAACCCTAGAGGGACAGGGAATGAAAAACTGTTTTTT
TRBV4-1	TRBJ2-7	-	-	13	CASSLPGGNEQYF	TGCGCCAGCAGCCTCCCCGGGGGTAATGAGCAGTACTTC
TRBV5-1	TRBJ1-2	-	-	15	CASSLVSSGGDGYTF	TGCGCCAGCAGCTTGGTATCGTCAGGCGGGGATGGCTACACCTTC
TRBV28	TRBJ1-4	-	TRBD1	17	CASSSPPLGQGAGKLFF	TGTGCCAGCAGTTCTCCACCCCTCGGACAGGGGGCTGGAAAACTGTTTTTT
TRBV7-2	TRBJ1-5	once	-	15	CASSLGPYSNQPQHF	TGTGCCAGCAGCCTAGGGCCATATAGCAATCAGCCCCAGCATTTT
TRBV28	TRBJ2-7	-	-	15	CASTEGVAGDYEQYF	TGTGCCAGCACCGAGGGGGTAGCGGGCGACTACGAGCAGTACTTC
TRBV3-1/TRBV3-2	TRBJ2-1	few	-	18	CASSQAPGLGTTYNEQFF	TGTGCCAGCAGCCAAGCCCCAGGGTTGGGTACCACCTACAATGAGCAGTTCTTC
TRBV5-4	TRBJ2-5	-	-	13	CASSLDPSETQYF	TGTGCCAGCAGCTTGGATCCCTCAGAGACCCAGTACTTC
TRBV7-6	TRBJ1-1	once	-	17	CASSFTPPGLGQLEAFF	TGTGCCAGCAGCTTCACACCGCCGGGATTGGGCCAACTGGAAGCTTTCTTT
TRBV7-9	TRBJ1-2	-	-	14	CASSLLAVNYGYTF	TGTGCCAGCAGCTTGCTGGCGGTCAACTATGGCTACACCTTC
TRBV29-1	TRBJ2-3	-	TRBD2	15	CSVAGGRTGTDTQYF	TGCAGCGTTGCGGGCGGGAGGACCGGGACAGATACGCAGTATTTT
TRBV19	TRBJ2-5	-	TRBD1	15	CASSLQGSYQETQYF	TGTGCCAGTAGTTTACAGGGGTCGTACCAAGAGACCCAGTACTTC
TRBV6-6	TRBJ2-7	-	-	11	CASRGQYEQYF	TGTGCCAGCAGGGGGCAATACGAGCAGTACTTC